The subject of this entry is one T cell receptor (beta chain). These data originate in a study of blood T cell repertoires in COVID-19. The overall study: The samples span acute and convalescent COVID-19 from the United States, Italy and Spain.

The trim removed 6 bases at V and 8 bases at J, leaving 4 bases unmatched. This CDR3 is built from 13 residues. Germline V gene data show CDR1 as SGHTA and CDR2 as FQGNSA. The assay was immunoSEQ multiplex PCR, and TCRdb's table has in-frame clones only and misses some. The sample lists fewer than 150,000 clones, 75% to 90% occurring once. This chain joins TRBV7-2 and TRBJ2-1, with 10 positions matching TRBD2. The sequence was collected from a human donor in a cohort sampled during active COVID-19. The source material was peripheral blood. CDR3 sequence reads: CASRAGGPDEQFF. CDR3 nucleotides: TGTGCCAGCAGAGCGGGGGGGCCCGATGAGCAGTTCTTC.